This record covers a single T cell receptor beta chain. Assay execution took place at the deep level. Several immunoSEQ plates received, in even portions, the genomic DNA of each subset. Libraries were prepared by immunoSEQ multiplex PCR; TCRdb keeps only in-frame clonotypes and omits some of them. The sample has about 470,000 clones, about four fifths seen once; the top ten hold roughly an eighth. The sample belongs to a study of shared clonotypes between healthy human individuals. The V end lost 5 bases, the J end lost 4 bases, and 23 bases lay between the germline ends. CDR1 and CDR2 (germline): SEHNR, FQNEAQ (reference sequence). CDR3 size: 18 residues. For unsorted samples, genomic DNA was extracted from about 95 million PBMCs.

Sequencing was carried out using PBMCs. The sequence was obtained from a woman in her 40s in good health. Some clones in this sample may be carry-over from other donors' samples. The chain is built from TRBV7-9 and TRBJ1-4; tentatively, D is TRBD1 (6 bases). Here the CDR3 DNA reads TGTGCCAGCAGCCTGTCCGCCCAATCACAGGGAGTTAATGAAAAACTGTTTTTT. Amino acids: CASSLSAQSQGVNEKLFF.